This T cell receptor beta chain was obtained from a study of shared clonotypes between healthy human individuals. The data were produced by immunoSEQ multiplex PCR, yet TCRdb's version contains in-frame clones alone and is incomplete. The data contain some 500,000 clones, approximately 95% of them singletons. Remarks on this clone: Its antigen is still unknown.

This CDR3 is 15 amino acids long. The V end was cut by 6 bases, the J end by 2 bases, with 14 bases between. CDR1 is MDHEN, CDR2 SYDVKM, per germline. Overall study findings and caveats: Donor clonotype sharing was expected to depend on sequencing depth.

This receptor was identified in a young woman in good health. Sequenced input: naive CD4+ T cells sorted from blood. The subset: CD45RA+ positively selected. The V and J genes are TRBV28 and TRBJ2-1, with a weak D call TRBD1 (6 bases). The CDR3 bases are TGTGCCAGCAGCCGTCCAGGGGCCGCCTACAATGAGCAGTTCTTC. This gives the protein CASSRPGAAYNEQFF.